A selection of T cell receptor beta chains follows, all from one sample in a study of blood T cell repertoires in COVID-19. TCRdb's copy holds only in-frame clones and misses some; the assay was immunoSEQ multiplex PCR. The sample records about 360,000 clones, 86% being singletons. The sequenced material came from peripheral blood. These receptors were taken from a woman aged 60-75 years with COVID-19, enrolled during active disease. Both conserved end residues are part of each CDR3. Each record gives: D gene, V gene, clone size, J gene, CDR3 length, CDR3 protein, CDR3 DNA. The D gene is left open where the match is weak. Expanded clones are given a class, and other clones once, few, many or no size at all.

>-|TRBV4-1|-|TRBJ1-1|12
CASSQDGREAFF
TGCGCCAGCAGCCAAGATGGGAGGGAAGCTTTCTTT
>-|TRBV5-4|-|TRBJ1-3|15
CASSDGTTKPHTIYF
TGTGCCAGCAGCGATGGGACAACCAAACCTCACACCATATATTTT
>-|TRBV10-2|once|TRBJ2-1|12
CASRAVVDEQFF
TGCGCCAGCAGAGCGGTAGTCGATGAGCAGTTCTTC
>TRBD1|TRBV2|-|TRBJ1-3|19
CASSEQRQGASNSGNTIYF
TGTGCCAGCAGCGAACAGCGACAGGGGGCATCGAACTCTGGAAACACCATATATTTT
>-|TRBV19|-|TRBJ2-2|12
CASSQWSGELFF
TGTGCCAGTAGTCAGTGGTCCGGGGAGCTGTTTTTT
>-|TRBV7-9|-|TRBJ1-2|15
CASSPPQGLNYGYTF
TGTGCCAGCAGCCCCCCGCAGGGTTTAAACTATGGCTACACCTTC
>-|TRBV5-1|-|TRBJ1-1|13
CASSRGGNTEAFF
TGCGCCAGCAGTAGAGGCGGGAACACTGAAGCTTTCTTT
>TRBD1|TRBV7-2|few|TRBJ2-5|15
CASSSNPGQEKTQYF
TGTGCCAGCAGCTCTAACCCGGGACAGGAAAAGACCCAGTACTTC
>TRBD1|TRBV13|-|TRBJ2-2|13
CASRDRAPGELFF
TGTGCCAGCAGAGACAGGGCTCCCGGGGAGCTGTTTTTT
>TRBD2|TRBV9|-|TRBJ2-5|17
CASSVGLAGGPGETQYF
TGTGCCAGCAGCGTAGGTCTAGCGGGGGGGCCCGGAGAGACCCAGTACTTC
>TRBD2|TRBV13|-|TRBJ2-3|15
CASSLGTTSGDTQYF
TGTGCCAGCAGCTTAGGGACGACTAGCGGAGATACGCAGTATTTT
>-|TRBV5-1|once|TRBJ2-5|18
CASSSYKRKGTGEVTQYF
TGCGCCAGCAGCTCCTACAAACGTAAAGGAACAGGGGAGGTGACCCAGTACTTC
>-|TRBV14|-|TRBJ1-1|13
CASAKALNTEAFF
TGTGCCAGCGCCAAAGCGTTGAACACTGAAGCTTTCTTT
>-|TRBV11-3|-|TRBJ2-3|14
CASSSAGSTDTQYF
TGTGCCAGCAGCTCCGCGGGTAGCACAGATACGCAGTATTTT
>TRBD1|TRBV11-3|-|TRBJ2-5|17
CASSLDIPGGAWETQYF
TGTGCCAGCAGCTTAGATATTCCAGGGGGCGCGTGGGAGACCCAGTACTTC
>-|TRBV7-6|once|TRBJ1-3|17
CASSLVSGGASGNTIYF
TGTGCCAGCAGCCTCGTATCGGGGGGCGCTTCCGGAAACACCATATATTTT
>-|TRBV2|once|TRBJ2-7|12
CASSARAGEQYF
TGTGCCAGCTCCGCCAGGGCGGGGGAGCAGTACTTC
>TRBD1|TRBV6-6|-|TRBJ2-7|16
CASSYSGQVNSYEQYF
TGTGCCAGCAGTTACTCGGGACAGGTGAACTCCTACGAGCAGTACTTC
>-|TRBV4-1|-|TRBJ2-7|15
CASSQAFKNSYEQYF
TGCGCCAGCAGCCAGGCCTTCAAGAACTCCTACGAGCAGTACTTC
>-|TRBV9|-|TRBJ1-1|14
CASSVEAGNTEAFF
TGTGCCAGCAGCGTAGAGGCAGGGAACACTGAAGCTTTCTTT
>-|TRBV30|-|TRBJ1-2|13
CAWSADSLYGYTF
TGTGCCTGGAGCGCCGACAGTCTCTATGGCTACACCTTC
>-|TRBV7-8|-|TRBJ2-7|14
CASSLAIELYEQYF
TGTGCCAGCAGCTTAGCGATAGAACTCTACGAGCAGTACTTC
>TRBD2|TRBV4-1|-|TRBJ2-3|18
CASSQGSLAGGLADTQYF
TGCGCCAGCAGCCAAGGAAGTTTAGCGGGGGGCTTGGCAGATACGCAGTATTTT
>TRBD2|TRBV4-1|-|TRBJ2-5|15
CASSLAGTSQETQYF
TGCGCCAGCAGCCTGGCCGGGACTAGCCAAGAGACCCAGTACTTC
>-|TRBV13|-|TRBJ1-6|14
CASSFAGQNSPLHF
TGTGCCAGCAGCTTCGCAGGGCAAAATTCACCCCTCCACTTT
>-|TRBV18|-|TRBJ2-7|15
CASSPAGRRPYEQYF
TGTGCCAGCTCACCCGCCGGGCGGAGGCCCTACGAGCAGTACTTC